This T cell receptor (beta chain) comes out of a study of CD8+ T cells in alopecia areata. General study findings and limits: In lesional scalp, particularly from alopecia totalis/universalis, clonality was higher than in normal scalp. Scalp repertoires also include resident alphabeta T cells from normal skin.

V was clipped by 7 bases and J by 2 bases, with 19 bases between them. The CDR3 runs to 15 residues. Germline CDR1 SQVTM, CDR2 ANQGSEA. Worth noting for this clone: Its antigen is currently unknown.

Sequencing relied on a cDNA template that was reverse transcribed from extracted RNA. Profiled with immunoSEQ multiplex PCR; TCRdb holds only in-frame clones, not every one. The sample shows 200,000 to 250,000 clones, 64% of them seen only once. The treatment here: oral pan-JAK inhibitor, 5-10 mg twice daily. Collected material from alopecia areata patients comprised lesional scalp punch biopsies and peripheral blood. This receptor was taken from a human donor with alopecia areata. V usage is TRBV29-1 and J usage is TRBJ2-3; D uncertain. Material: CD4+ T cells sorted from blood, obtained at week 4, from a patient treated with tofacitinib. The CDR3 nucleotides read TGCAGCGCCGCGTTTTCATCCACCCTCACAGATACGCAGTATTTT. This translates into CSAAFSSTLTDTQYF.